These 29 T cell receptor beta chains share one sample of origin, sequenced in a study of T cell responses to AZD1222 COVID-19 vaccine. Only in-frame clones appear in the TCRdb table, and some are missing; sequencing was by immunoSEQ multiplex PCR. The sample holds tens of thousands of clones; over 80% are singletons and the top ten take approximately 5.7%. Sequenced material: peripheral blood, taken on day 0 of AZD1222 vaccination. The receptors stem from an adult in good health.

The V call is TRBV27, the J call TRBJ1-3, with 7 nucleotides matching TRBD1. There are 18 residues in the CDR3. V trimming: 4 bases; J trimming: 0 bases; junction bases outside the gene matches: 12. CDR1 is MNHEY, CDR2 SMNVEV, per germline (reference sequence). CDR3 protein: CASSSKGTADHSGNTIYF. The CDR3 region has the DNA TGTGCCAGCAGTTCAAAGGGGACAGCTGACCACTCTGGAAACACCATATATTTT.

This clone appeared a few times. CDR3 sequence (DNA): TGTGCCAGCAGTTACACCGGAGCCGGGGAGCTGTTTTTT. Translated, it gives CASSYTGAGELFF. V usage is TRBV6-2 or TRBV6-3 and J usage is TRBJ2-2; D not resolved. The CDR3 has 13 amino acids. V was cut by 2 bases and J by 6 bases, with 7 bases left in between. Germline CDR1 and CDR2: MNHEY and SVGEGT.

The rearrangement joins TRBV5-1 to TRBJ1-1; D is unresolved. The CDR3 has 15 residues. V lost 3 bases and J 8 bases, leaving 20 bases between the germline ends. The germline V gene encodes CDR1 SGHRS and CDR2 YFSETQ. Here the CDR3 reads CASSYSRTQRPEAFF. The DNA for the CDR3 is TGCGCCAGCAGCTACTCTCGGACGCAGAGACCCGAAGCTTTCTTT.

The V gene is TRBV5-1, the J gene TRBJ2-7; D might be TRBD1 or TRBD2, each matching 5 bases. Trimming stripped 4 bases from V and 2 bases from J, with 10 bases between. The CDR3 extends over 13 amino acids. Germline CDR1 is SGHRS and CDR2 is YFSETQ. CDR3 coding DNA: TGCGCCAGCAGCCGGGACCCAACCTACGAGCAGTACTTC. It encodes CASSRDPTYEQYF. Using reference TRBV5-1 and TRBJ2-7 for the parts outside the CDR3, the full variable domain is KAGVTQTPRYLIKTRGQQVTLSCSPISGHRSVSWYQQTPGQGLQFLFEYFSETQRNKGNFPGRFSGRQFSNSRSEMNVSTLELGDSALYLCASSRDPTYEQYFGPGTRLTVT.

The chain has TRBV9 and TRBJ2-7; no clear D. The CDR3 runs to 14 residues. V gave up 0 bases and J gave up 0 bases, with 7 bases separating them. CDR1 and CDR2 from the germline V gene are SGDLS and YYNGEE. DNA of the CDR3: TGTGCCAGCAGCGTAGCCCACAGCTCCTACGAGCAGTACTTC. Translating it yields CASSVAHSSYEQYF.

The CDR3 nucleotides read TGTGCCAGTAAACCCCCGGGACTAATGAACACTGAAGCTTTCTTT. Translating it yields CASKPPGLMNTEAFF. V and J are TRBV19 and TRBJ1-1; TRBD1 might be the D (5 bases). The CDR3 contains 15 residues. Germline lookup yields CDR1 LNHDA and CDR2 SQIVND (reference sequence). Trimming left V 7 bases short and J 0 bases short, with 15 bases between.

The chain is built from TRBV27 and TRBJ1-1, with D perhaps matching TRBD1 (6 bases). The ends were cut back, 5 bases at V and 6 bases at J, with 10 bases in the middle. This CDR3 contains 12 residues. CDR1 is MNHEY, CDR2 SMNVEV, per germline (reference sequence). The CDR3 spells CASSLQGPEAFF. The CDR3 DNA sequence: TGTGCCAGCAGTCTACAGGGTCCTGAAGCTTTCTTT.

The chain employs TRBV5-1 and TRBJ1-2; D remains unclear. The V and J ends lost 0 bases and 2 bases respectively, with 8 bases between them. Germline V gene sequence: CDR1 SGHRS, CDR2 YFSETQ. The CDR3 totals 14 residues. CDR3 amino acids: CASSLAGQNYGYTF. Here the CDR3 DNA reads TGCGCCAGCAGCTTGGCCGGGCAGAACTATGGCTACACCTTC.

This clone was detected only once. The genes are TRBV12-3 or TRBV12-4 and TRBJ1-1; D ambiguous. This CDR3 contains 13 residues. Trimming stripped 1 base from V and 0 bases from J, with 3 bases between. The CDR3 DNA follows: TGTGCCAGCAGTTTAGGGATGAACACTGAAGCTTTCTTT. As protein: CASSLGMNTEAFF.

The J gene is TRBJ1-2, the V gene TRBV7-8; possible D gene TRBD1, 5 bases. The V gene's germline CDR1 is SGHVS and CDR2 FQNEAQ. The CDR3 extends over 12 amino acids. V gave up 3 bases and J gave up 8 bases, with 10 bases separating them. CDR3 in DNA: TGTGCCAGCAGCTTTGACAGCGGCGGCTACACCTTC. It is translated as CASSFDSGGYTF.

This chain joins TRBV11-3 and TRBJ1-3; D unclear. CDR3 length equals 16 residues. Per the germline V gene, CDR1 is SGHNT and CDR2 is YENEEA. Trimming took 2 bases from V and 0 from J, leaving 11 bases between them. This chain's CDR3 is CASSLRVSRSGNTIYF. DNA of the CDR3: TGTGCCAGCAGCTTAAGGGTTTCCCGCTCTGGAAACACCATATATTTT. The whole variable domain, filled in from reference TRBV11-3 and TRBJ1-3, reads EAGVVQSPRYKIIEKKQPVAFWCNPISGHNTLYWYLQNLGQGPELLIRYENEEAVDDSQLPKDRFSAERLKGVDSTLKIQPAELGDSAVYLCASSLRVSRSGNTIYFGEGSWLTVV.

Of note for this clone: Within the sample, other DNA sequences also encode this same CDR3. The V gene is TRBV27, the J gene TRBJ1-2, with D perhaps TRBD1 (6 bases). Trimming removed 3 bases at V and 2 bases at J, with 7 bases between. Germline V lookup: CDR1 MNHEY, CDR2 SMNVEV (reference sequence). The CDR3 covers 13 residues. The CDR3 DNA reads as TGTGCCAGCAGTTTGACAGGCAACTATGGCTACACCTTC. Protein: CASSLTGNYGYTF.

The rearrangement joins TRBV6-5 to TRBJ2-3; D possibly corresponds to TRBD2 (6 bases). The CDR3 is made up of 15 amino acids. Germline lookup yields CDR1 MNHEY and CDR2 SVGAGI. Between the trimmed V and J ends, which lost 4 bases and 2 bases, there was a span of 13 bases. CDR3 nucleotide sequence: TGTGCCAGCAGTTCATCCTGGGACTCCACAGATACGCAGTATTTT. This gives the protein CASSSSWDSTDTQYF.

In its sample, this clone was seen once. This chain's CDR3 is CAWTAGAYTEAFF. The DNA for the CDR3 is TGTGCCTGGACGGCGGGGGCATATACTGAAGCTTTCTTT. The V and J genes are TRBV30 and TRBJ1-1, with a weak D call TRBD1 (6 bases). Germline CDR1 GTSNPN, CDR2 SVGIG (reference sequence). This CDR3 comprises 13 residues. Trimming took 4 bases from V and 5 from J, leaving 14 bases between them.

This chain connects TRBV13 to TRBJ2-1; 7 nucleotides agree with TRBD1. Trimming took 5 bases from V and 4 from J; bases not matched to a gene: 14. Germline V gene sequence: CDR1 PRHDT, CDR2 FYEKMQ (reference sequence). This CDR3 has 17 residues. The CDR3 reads CASSPRQGVRMYNEQFF. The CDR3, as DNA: TGTGCCAGCAGCCCACGACAGGGCGTTCGAATGTACAATGAGCAGTTCTTC.

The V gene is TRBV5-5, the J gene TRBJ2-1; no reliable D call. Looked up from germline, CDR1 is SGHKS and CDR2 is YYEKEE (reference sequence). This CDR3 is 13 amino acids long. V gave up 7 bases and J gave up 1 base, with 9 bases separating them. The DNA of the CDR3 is TGTGCCAGCTGCCCCGGGTCCTACAATGAGCAGTTCTTC. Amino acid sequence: CASCPGSYNEQFF.

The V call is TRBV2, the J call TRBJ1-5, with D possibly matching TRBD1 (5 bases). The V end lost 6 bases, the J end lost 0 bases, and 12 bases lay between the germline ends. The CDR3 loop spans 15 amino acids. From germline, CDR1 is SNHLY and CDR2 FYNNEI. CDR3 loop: CASRSQGFSNQPQHF. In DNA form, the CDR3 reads TGTGCCAGCAGAAGCCAGGGATTTAGCAATCAGCCCCAGCATTTT.

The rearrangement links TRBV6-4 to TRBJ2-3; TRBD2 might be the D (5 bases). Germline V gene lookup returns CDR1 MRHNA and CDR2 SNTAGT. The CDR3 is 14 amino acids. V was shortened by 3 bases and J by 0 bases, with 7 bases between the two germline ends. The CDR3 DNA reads TGTGCCAGCAGTGATTCGGGGAGCACAGATACGCAGTATTTT. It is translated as CASSDSGSTDTQYF.

The CDR3 DNA reads TGTGCCAGCAGCCTTGGACAGAACACTGAAGCTTTCTTT. Residues: CASSLGQNTEAFF. V and J are TRBV4-2 and TRBJ1-1; possibly TRBD1 for D (5 bases). From germline, CDR1 is LGHNA and CDR2 YNFKEQ. The CDR3 totals 13 residues. Trimming removed 4 bases at V and 1 base at J, with 7 bases between.

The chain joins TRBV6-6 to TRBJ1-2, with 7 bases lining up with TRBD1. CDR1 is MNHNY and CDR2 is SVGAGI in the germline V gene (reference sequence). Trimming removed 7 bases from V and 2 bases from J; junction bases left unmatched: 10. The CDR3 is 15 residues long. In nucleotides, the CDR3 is TGTGCCAGCACTTTAACCCAGGGGGTGAACTATGGCTACACCTTC. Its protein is CASTLTQGVNYGYTF.

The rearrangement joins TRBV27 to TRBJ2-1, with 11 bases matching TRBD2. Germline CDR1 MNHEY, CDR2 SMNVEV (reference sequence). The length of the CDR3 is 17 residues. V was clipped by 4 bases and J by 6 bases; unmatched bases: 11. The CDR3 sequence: CASSYPRLAGQTNEQFF. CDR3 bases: TGTGCCAGCAGTTATCCGCGACTAGCGGGGCAAACCAATGAGCAGTTCTTC.

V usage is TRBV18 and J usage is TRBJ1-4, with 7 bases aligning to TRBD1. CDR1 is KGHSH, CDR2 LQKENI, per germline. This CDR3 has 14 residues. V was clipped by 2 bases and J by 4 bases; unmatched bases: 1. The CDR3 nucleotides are TGTGCCAGCTCACCAGACAGGGTTAATGAAAAACTGTTTTTT. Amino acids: CASSPDRVNEKLFF. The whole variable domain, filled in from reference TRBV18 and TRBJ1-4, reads NAGVMQNPRHLVRRRGQEARLRCSPMKGHSHVYWYRQLPEEGLKFMVYLQKENIIDESGMPKERFSAEFPKEGPSILRIQQVVRGDSAAYFCASSPDRVNEKLFFGSGTQLSVL.

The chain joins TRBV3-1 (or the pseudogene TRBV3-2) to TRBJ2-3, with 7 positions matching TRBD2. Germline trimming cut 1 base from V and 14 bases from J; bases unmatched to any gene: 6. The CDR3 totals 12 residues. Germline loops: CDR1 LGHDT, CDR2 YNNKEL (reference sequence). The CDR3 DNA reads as TGTGCCAGCAGCCAAGGGAGCGGGGAGACGTATTTT. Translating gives CASSQGSGETYF.

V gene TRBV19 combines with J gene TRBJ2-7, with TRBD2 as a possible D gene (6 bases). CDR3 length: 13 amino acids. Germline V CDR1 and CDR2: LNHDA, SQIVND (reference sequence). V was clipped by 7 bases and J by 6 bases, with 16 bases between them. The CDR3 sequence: CASTVRGLSEQYF. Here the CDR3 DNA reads TGTGCCAGTACAGTGAGGGGACTTTCCGAGCAGTACTTC.

CDR3 DNA sequence: TGTGCCAGCAGCTTGATACATTCTCGTTTGGGGGAGCTGTTTTTT. This codes for CASSLIHSRLGELFF. The V gene is TRBV5-8, the J gene TRBJ2-2; D gene ambiguous. The CDR3 contains 15 residues. Trimming removed 1 base at V and 8 bases at J, with 15 bases between. Germline CDR1 reads SGHTS; CDR2 reads YDEGEE.

CDR3 DNA: TGCGCCAGCAGCCAGGGCAAAGGAGGGCAAGAGACCCAGTACTTC. Residues: CASSQGKGGQETQYF. The chain links TRBV4-1 to TRBJ2-5, with a possible D match to TRBD2 (6 bases). The CDR3 runs to 15 residues. CDR1 and CDR2 (germline): MGHRA, YSYEKL. V was clipped by 3 bases and J by 2 bases, with 13 bases between them.

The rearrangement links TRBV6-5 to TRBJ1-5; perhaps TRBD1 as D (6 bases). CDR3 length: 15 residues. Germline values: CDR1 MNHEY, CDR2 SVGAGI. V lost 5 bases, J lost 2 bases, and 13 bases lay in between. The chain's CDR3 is CASSIDRNGNQPQHF. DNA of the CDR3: TGTGCCAGCAGTATCGACAGGAACGGCAATCAGCCCCAGCATTTT.

The CDR3 DNA is TGTGCCAGCAGCATACGACTAGCGGTAAACCAAGAGACCCAGTACTTC. Its translation is CASSIRLAVNQETQYF. This sequence joins TRBV11-3 and TRBJ2-5; 9 bases line up with TRBD2. This CDR3 contains 16 residues. J gave up 0 bases and V 5 bases, and 7 bases lay outside the gene matches. In germline, CDR1 is SGHNT, CDR2 YENEEA.

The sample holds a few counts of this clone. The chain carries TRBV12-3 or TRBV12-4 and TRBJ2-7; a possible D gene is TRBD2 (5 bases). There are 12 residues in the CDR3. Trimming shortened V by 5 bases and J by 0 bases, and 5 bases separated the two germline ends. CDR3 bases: TGTGCCAGCAGTCGGGACTCCTACGAGCAGTACTTC. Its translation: CASSRDSYEQYF.